These 20 T cell receptor beta chains were all obtained from the same sample, sequenced in a study of response to subunit inactivated influenza vaccine. MiXCR, applied by TCRdb to the RT-PCR reads, yields one record per CDR3 protein. The sample lists approximately 700,000 distinct CDR3 sequences; roughly 14% were seen once. The sequenced sample was PBMCs from blood, obtained 11 to 12 days after vaccination. These receptors originate from a man aged 45 to 65 who received an inactivated influenza vaccine.

This chain connects TRBV20-1 to TRBJ1-1; possibly TRBD1 for D (6 bases). The CDR3 sequence is 12 residues long. Germline V CDR1 and CDR2: DFQATT, SNEGSKA (reference sequence). V was clipped by 8 bases and J by 7 bases, with 17 bases between them. For the CDR3, the DNA is TGCAGTACCACGACCCAAGGGGGTGAAGCTTTCTTT. Translation: CSTTTQGGEAFF.

The chain recombines TRBV30 with TRBJ1-2, with D hard to call. The CDR3 has 14 amino acids. Germline CDR1 and CDR2: GTSNPN and SVGIG (reference sequence). Trimming took off 5 bases at V and 7 bases at J, with 20 bases between the two ends. The CDR3 here is CAWEARSSGGGYTF. The DNA for the CDR3 is TGTGCCTGGGAGGCCCGGTCTTCGGGCGGTGGCTACACCTTC.

This clonotype was counted between two and nine times. This chain connects TRBV18 to TRBJ1-1; 9 bases align to TRBD1. This CDR3 is built from 15 residues. V shed 2 bases, J shed 5 bases, and the junction held 6 bases outside the gene matches. Germline values: CDR1 KGHSH, CDR2 LQKENI. The CDR3 nucleotides are TGTGCCAGCTCACCAAGACAGGGGGACGGGACTGAAGCTTTCTTT. This codes for CASSPRQGDGTEAFF.

There are many counts of this clonotype. The V call is TRBV28, the J call TRBJ2-3; D not certain. The length of the CDR3 is 13 residues. V was pared by 7 bases and J by 2 bases, with 10 bases between. Germline V lookup: CDR1 MDHEN, CDR2 SYDVKM. CDR3 in DNA: TGTGCCAGCAATGGGCGGACCACAGATACGCAGTATTTT. Protein product: CASNGRTTDTQYF.

The chain carries TRBV7-8 and TRBJ2-7, with a possible D match to TRBD2 (6 bases). Trimming shortened V by 1 base and J by 0 bases, and 25 bases separated the two germline ends. CDR3 length equals 20 residues. CDR1 SGHVS and CDR2 FQNEAQ come from the germline V gene. CDR3 protein: CASSLGPMSSGKSFSYEQYF. CDR3 coding DNA: TGTGCCAGCAGCTTAGGTCCTATGAGTAGCGGAAAGAGCTTCTCCTACGAGCAGTACTTC. The full variable domain, in which reference TRBV7-8 and TRBJ2-7 provide the parts outside the CDR3, is GAGVSQSPRYKVAKRGQDVALRCDPISGHVSLFWYQQALGQGPEFLTYFQNEAQLDKSGLPSDRFFAERPEGSVSTLKIQRTQQEDSAVYLCASSLGPMSSGKSFSYEQYFGPGTRLTVT.

The gene calls are TRBV5-1 and TRBJ1-3; D gene unclear. The germline V and J ends were trimmed by 6 bases and 3 bases, with 13 bases remaining between them. The CDR3 extends over 14 amino acids. Germline V gene data show CDR1 as SGHRS and CDR2 as YFSETQ. The DNA for the CDR3 is TGCGCCAGCACCAACCCCACGGATGGAAACACCATATATTTT. The encoded protein is CASTNPTDGNTIYF.

This clonotype was seen a handful of times. The rearrangement uses TRBV2 and TRBJ2-5; 8 bases match TRBD1. This CDR3 comprises 13 residues. V was clipped by 0 bases and J by 10 bases; unmatched bases: 4. The V gene's germline CDR1 is SNHLY and CDR2 FYNNEI. As DNA, the CDR3 is TGTGCCAGCAGTGAAGCGGGACAGGACGGCCAGTACTTC. This codes for CASSEAGQDGQYF.

The chain couples TRBV20-1 to TRBJ2-2, with a possible D match to TRBD2 (6 bases). The CDR3 spans 13 residues. Trimming left V 5 bases short and J 2 bases short, with 9 bases between. Germline assignment: CDR1 DFQATT and CDR2 SNEGSKA (reference sequence). The CDR3 DNA sequence: TGCAGTGCTGCGGGACGTAACACCGGGGAGCTGTTTTTT. Translating it yields CSAAGRNTGELFF.

The J gene is TRBJ1-1, the V gene TRBV11-2; weak D call: TRBD1 (6 bases). The V end was cut by 2 bases, the J end by 1 base, with 20 bases between. The CDR3 loop spans 18 amino acids. CDR1 is SGHAT, CDR2 FQNNGV, per germline. CDR3 DNA: TGTGCCAGCAGCTTACTCAGCCAGGGGTTTTATGAGAACACTGAAGCTTTCTTT. As protein: CASSLLSQGFYENTEAFF.

This clonotype occurred a few times. The chain employs TRBV11-2 and TRBJ1-1; perhaps TRBD1 as D (6 bases). The V gene's germline CDR1 is SGHAT and CDR2 FQNNGV. CDR3 length: 15 residues. V lost 0 bases, J lost 2 bases, and 10 bases lay in between. CDR3 sequence reads: CASSLESGVNTEAFF. The CDR3 DNA sequence: TGTGCCAGCAGCTTAGAGTCAGGGGTTAACACTGAAGCTTTCTTT.

The rearrangement joins TRBV20-1 to TRBJ2-7, with 7 bases identical to TRBD1. CDR1 and CDR2 (germline): DFQATT, SNEGSKA (reference sequence). The CDR3 covers 15 residues. V lost 0 bases to trimming and J lost 1 base; unmatched junction nucleotides: 6. The CDR3 loop reads CSAREYRGHSYEQYF. The CDR3 coding sequence is TGCAGTGCTAGAGAGTACAGGGGACATTCCTACGAGCAGTACTTC.

This clonotype appeared a few times. This chain joins TRBV5-1 and TRBJ2-7; 9 bases line up with TRBD2. The germline V gene has CDR1 SGHRS and CDR2 YFSETQ. The length of the CDR3 is 15 residues. With 0 bases clipped from V and 3 bases from J, the junction kept 4 bases outside the gene matches. The CDR3 sequence: CASSLGLAENYEQYF. The DNA for the CDR3 is TGCGCCAGCAGCTTGGGACTAGCGGAGAACTACGAGCAGTACTTC.

The J gene is TRBJ2-1, the V gene TRBV7-2; 9 nucleotides agree with TRBD2. The CDR3 is 16 residues long. The V and J ends lost 2 bases and 9 bases, in that order; junction bases with no gene match: 11. Germline lookup yields CDR1 SGHTA and CDR2 FQGNSA. CDR3 amino acids: CASSLIGSGRLPEQFF. In DNA, the CDR3 is TGTGCCAGCAGCTTAATAGGAAGCGGGAGGTTACCTGAGCAGTTCTTC.

This clonotype turned up a few times. The chain recombines TRBV15 with TRBJ2-1, with D perhaps given as TRBD1 or TRBD2 (5 bases each). The V end was cut by 0 bases, the J end by 7 bases, with 13 bases between. The V gene's germline CDR1 is LNHNV and CDR2 YYDKDF (reference sequence). The CDR3 is made up of 15 amino acids. CDR3 sequence reads: CATSRDIGGLNEQFF. The CDR3 DNA sequence: TGTGCCACCAGCAGAGATATTGGGGGATTGAATGAGCAGTTCTTC.

This clonotype has more than one count but fewer than ten. The chain employs TRBV6-1 and TRBJ1-2; D gene unclear. The CDR3 extends over 15 amino acids. V shed 5 bases and J shed 6 bases, with 19 bases lying between them. The germline gives CDR1 MNHNS, CDR2 SASEGT. The CDR3: CASSPVRRAFDGYTF. The CDR3 DNA follows: TGTGCCAGCAGTCCCGTGAGGCGGGCTTTCGATGGCTACACCTTC.

V is TRBV6-1 and J is TRBJ1-2, with D possibly TRBD1 on 5 matching bases. V was shortened by 6 bases and J by 8 bases, with 16 bases between the two germline ends. Germline V gene sequence: CDR1 MNHNS, CDR2 SASEGT. CDR3 size: 13 residues. This chain's CDR3 is CASRGGLREGYTF. CDR3 coding DNA: TGTGCCAGCAGGGGGGGACTTCGTGAGGGCTACACCTTC.

The sample holds one count of this clonotype. The rearrangement joins TRBV28 to TRBJ2-7, with D maybe TRBD1 (7 bases). V was trimmed by 6 bases and J by 2 bases, leaving 17 bases between them. Germline CDR1 reads MDHEN; CDR2 reads SYDVKM. The CDR3 totals 15 residues. Written as DNA, the CDR3 is TGTGCCAGCAGGGAATACAGGGGCGGGGCCTACGAGCAGTACTTC. Translating gives CASREYRGGAYEQYF. Full variable domain (missing parts from reference TRBV28 and TRBJ2-7): DVKVTQSSRYLVKRTGEKVFLECVQDMDHENMFWYRQDPGLGLRLIYFSYDVKMKEKGDIPEGYSVSREKKERFSLILESASTNQTSMYLCASREYRGGAYEQYFGPGTRLTVT.

The V and J genes are TRBV6-5 and TRBJ2-7; D might be TRBD1 (5 bases). Germline V gene lookup returns CDR1 MNHEY and CDR2 SVGAGI. The CDR3 covers 16 residues. The ends were cut back, 0 bases at V and 1 base at J, with 13 bases in the middle. The CDR3 reads CASSYSQGLVSYEQYF. In DNA, the CDR3 is TGTGCCAGCAGTTACTCGCAGGGATTGGTATCCTACGAGCAGTACTTC.

This clonotype showed up many times. The V gene is TRBV5-1, the J gene TRBJ1-1; D is ambiguous. V lost 0 bases to trimming and J lost 0 bases, with 9 bases between them. The length of the CDR3 is 15 residues. Germline CDR1 SGHRS, CDR2 YFSETQ. In nucleotides, the CDR3 is TGCGCCAGCAGCTTGGCCGCCCGCATGAACACTGAAGCTTTCTTT. It encodes CASSLAARMNTEAFF.

This clonotype was observed at least ten times. The J gene is TRBJ1-3, the V gene TRBV7-9, with TRBD1 matching over 9 bases. Germline V gives CDR1 SEHNR, CDR2 FQNEAQ (reference sequence). The V gene end was trimmed by 3 bases and the J gene end by 8 bases; junction bases not matched to a gene: 5. The CDR3 runs to 14 residues. The CDR3 nucleotides read TGTGCCAGCAGCTTGGGACAGGGAGTGCACACCATATATTTT. Translating it yields CASSLGQGVHTIYF.